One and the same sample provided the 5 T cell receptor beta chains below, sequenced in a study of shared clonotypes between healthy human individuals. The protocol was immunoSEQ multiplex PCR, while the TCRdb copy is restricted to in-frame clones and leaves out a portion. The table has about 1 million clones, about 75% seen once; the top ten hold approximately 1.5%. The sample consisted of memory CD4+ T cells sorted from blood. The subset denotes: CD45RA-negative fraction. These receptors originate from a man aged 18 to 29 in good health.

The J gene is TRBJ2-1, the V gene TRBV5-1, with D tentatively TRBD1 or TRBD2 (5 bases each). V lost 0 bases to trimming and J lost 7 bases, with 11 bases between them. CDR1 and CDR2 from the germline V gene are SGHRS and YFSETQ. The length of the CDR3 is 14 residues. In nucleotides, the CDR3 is TGCGCCAGCAGCTTGGACACCGAGGGGAATGAGCAGTTCTTC. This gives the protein CASSLDTEGNEQFF.

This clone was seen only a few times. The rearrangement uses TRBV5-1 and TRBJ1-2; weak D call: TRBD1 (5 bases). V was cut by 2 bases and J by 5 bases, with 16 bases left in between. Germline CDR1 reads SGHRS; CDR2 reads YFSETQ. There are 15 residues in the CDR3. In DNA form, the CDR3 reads TGCGCCAGCAGCTTTGGGTCAGGGAATAGATATGGCTACACCTTC. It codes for CASSFGSGNRYGYTF.

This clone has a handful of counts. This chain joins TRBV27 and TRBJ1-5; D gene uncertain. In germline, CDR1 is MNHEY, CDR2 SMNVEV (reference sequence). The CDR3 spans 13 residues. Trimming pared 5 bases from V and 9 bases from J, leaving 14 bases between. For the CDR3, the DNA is TGTGCCAGCAGTCCCCCCCCTCCGGGGCCCCAGCATTTT. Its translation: CASSPPPPGPQHF.

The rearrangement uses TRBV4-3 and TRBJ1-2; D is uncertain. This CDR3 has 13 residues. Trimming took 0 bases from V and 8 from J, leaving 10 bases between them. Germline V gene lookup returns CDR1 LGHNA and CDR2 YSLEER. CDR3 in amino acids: CASSQERSSGYTF. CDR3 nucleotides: TGCGCCAGCAGCCAAGAACGAAGTTCCGGCTACACCTTC.

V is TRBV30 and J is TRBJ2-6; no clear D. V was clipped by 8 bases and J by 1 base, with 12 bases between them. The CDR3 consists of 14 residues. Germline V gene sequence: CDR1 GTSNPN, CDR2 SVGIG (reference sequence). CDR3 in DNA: TGTGCCGGGAACCCCCCGTCTGGGGCCAACGTCCTGACTTTC. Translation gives CAGNPPSGANVLTF.